This TCR beta chain stems from a study of regulatory T cells in long-lasting Graves disease. CDR1 is SQVTM and CDR2 is ANQGSEA in the germline V gene. The CDR3 consists of 16 residues. Deletions cut 4 bases from V and 0 bases from J, with 17 bases between. Indicated time point: persistent/refractory GD, antithyroid drugs over 5 years with positive TRAb. The TCR library was made from RNA extracted from PBMCs. A peripheral blood sample, 7 to 9 milliliters in volume, was drawn into EDTA tubes. CDR3 regions were amplified by Arm-PCR using iRepertoire HTBI primers to build TCR beta libraries. Each CDR3 protein is one row after TCRdb ran MiXCR on the multiplex PCR reads. Of under 450,000 distinct CDR3 sequences in the sample, around 24% were seen once. This clonotype was counted a few times.

Sequenced here: peripheral blood mononuclear cells (PBMCs), sampled when the disease was refractory, from a patient treated with antithyroid drugs. This TCR was recovered from a female donor with Graves disease. The J gene is TRBJ2-3, the V gene TRBV29-1; D possibly uses TRBD1 or TRBD2 (5 bases each). CDR3 sequence (DNA): TGCAGCGTTGTGGGGCCGGGGTTCCGCAGCACAGATACGCAGTATTTT. It specifies CSVVGPGFRSTDTQYF.